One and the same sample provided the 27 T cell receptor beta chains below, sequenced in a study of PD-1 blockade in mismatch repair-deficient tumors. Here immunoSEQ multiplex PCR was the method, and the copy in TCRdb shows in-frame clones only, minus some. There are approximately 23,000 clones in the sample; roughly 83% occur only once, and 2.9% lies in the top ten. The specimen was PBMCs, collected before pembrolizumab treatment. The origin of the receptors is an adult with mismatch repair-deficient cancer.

CDR3 sequence reads: CASSRIAGGYNEQFF. For the CDR3, the DNA is TGTGCCAGCAGCCGAATAGCGGGAGGCTACAATGAGCAGTTCTTC. The rearrangement uses TRBV5-4 and TRBJ2-1; 10 bases are a match to TRBD2. Germline V gene sequence: CDR1 SGHNT, CDR2 YYREEE (reference sequence). The CDR3 has 15 residues. V shed 4 bases, J shed 3 bases, and the junction held 4 bases outside the gene matches.

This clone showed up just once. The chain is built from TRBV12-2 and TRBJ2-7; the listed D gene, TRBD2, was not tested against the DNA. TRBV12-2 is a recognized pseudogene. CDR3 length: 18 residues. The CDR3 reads CASRLRQGLAGTYHEQYF. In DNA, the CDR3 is TGTGCAAGTCGCTTAAGACAGGGGCTAGCGGGAACTTACCACGAGCAGTACTTC.

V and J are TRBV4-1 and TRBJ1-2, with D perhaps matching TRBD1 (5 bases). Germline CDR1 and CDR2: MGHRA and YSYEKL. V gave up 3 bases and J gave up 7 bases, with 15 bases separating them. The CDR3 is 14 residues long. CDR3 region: CASSHNRGPGGYTF. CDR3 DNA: TGCGCCAGCAGCCATAATAGGGGCCCCGGTGGCTACACCTTC.

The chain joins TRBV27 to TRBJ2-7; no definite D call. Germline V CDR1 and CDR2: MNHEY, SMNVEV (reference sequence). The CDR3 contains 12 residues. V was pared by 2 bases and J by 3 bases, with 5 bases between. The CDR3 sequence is CASSLPGYEQYF. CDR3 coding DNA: TGTGCCAGCAGTTTACCCGGCTACGAGCAGTACTTC.

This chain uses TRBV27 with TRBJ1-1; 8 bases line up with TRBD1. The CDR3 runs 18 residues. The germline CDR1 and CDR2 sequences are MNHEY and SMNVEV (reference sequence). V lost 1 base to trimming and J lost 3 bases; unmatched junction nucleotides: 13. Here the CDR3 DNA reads TGTGCCAGCAGTTTATTTGTCAGGGGGCGCTCAGCGGACACTGAAGCTTTCTTT. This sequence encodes CASSLFVRGRSADTEAFF.

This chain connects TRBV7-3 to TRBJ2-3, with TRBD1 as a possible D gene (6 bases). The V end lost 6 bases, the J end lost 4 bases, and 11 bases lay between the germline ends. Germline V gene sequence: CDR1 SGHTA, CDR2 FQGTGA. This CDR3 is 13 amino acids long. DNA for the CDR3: TGTGCCAGCAGTTCGCAGGGGCCAGATACGCAGTATTTT. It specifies CASSSQGPDTQYF.

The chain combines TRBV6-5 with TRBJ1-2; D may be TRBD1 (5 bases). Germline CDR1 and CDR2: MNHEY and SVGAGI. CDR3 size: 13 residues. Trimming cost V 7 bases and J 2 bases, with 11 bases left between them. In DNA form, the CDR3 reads TGTGCCAGCATAAAGGGGCAAAACTATGGCTACACCTTC. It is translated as CASIKGQNYGYTF.

The CDR3 DNA reads as TGTGCCAGCAGCGTGGGAGCGGGAGTCCCCTACGAGCAGTACTTC. Translated: CASSVGAGVPYEQYF. This rearrangement joins TRBV9 to TRBJ2-5, with 8 bases aligning to TRBD2. The J call may be mistaken, given a closer DNA end match to TRBJ2-7. Germline loops: CDR1 SGDLS, CDR2 YYNGEE. The CDR3 extends over 15 amino acids.

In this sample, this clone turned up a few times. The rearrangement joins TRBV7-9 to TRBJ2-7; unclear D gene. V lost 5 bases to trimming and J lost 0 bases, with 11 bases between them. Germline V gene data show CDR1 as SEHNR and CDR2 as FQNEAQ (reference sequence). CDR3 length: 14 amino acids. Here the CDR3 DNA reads TGTGCCAGCAGCGTTAGCCCGGCCTCCTACGAGCAGTACTTC. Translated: CASSVSPASYEQYF.

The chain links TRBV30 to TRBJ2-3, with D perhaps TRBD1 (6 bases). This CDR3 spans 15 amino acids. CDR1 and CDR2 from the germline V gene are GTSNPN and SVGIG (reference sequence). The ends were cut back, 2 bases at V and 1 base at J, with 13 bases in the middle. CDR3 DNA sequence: TGTGCCTGGAGTTCAGGGGAGATCGGCACAGATACGCAGTATTTT. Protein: CAWSSGEIGTDTQYF.

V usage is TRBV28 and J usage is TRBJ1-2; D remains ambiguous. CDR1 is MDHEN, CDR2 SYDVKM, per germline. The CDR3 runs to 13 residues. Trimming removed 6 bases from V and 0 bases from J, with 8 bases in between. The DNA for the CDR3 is TGTGCCAGCAGGGTCTCGGCTAACTATGGCTACACCTTC. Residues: CASRVSANYGYTF.

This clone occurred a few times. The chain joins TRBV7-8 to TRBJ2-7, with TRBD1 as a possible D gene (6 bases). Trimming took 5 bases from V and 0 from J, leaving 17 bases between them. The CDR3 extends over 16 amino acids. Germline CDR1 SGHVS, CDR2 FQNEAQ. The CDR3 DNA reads TGTGCCAGCAGCCCGAAACGCCAGGGGAACTCCTACGAGCAGTACTTC. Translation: CASSPKRQGNSYEQYF.

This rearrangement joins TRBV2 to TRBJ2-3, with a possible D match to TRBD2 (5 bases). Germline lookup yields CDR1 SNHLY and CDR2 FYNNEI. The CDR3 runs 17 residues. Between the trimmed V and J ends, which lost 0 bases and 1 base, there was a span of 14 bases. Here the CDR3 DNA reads TGTGCCAGCAGTGAAGCCCAGCGGCACGTCGGCACAGATACGCAGTATTTT. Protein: CASSEAQRHVGTDTQYF.

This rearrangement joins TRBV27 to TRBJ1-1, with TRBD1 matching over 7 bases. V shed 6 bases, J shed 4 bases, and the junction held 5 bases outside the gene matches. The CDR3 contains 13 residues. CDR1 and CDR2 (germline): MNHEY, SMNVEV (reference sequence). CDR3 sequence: CASSGQVRTEAFF. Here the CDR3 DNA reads TGTGCCAGCAGCGGACAGGTTCGCACTGAAGCTTTCTTT.

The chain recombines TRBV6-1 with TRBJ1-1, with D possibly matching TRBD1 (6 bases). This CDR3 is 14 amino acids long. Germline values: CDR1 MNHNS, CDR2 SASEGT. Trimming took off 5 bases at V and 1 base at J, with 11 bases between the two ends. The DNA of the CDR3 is TGTGCCAGCAGTAGTCAGGGGTCGAACACTGAAGCTTTCTTT. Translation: CASSSQGSNTEAFF.

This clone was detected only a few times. The CDR3 region has the DNA TGTGCCAGCTCATCGGGACTAGCGGGAGCCGAGCAGTACTTC. It translates to CASSSGLAGAEQYF. The genes are TRBV18 and TRBJ2-7; 14 positions match TRBD2. V gave up 5 bases and J gave up 6 bases; unmatched junction bases: 3. This CDR3 has 14 residues. Germline V gives CDR1 KGHSH, CDR2 LQKENI.

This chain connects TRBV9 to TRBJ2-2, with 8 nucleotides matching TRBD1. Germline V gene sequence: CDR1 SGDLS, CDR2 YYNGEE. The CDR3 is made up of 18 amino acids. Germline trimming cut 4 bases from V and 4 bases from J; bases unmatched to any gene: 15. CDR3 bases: TGTGCCAGCAGCACAAGCAGGGGGCGCGAATGGAGCACCGGGGAGCTGTTTTTT. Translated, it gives CASSTSRGREWSTGELFF.

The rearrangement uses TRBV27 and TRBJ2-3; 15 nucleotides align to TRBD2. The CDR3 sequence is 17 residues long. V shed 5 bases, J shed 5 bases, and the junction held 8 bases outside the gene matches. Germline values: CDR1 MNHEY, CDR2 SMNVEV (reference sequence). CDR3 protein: CASSPTLGLAGGDTQYF. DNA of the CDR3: TGTGCCAGCAGTCCTACCCTGGGACTAGCGGGAGGAGATACGCAGTATTTT.

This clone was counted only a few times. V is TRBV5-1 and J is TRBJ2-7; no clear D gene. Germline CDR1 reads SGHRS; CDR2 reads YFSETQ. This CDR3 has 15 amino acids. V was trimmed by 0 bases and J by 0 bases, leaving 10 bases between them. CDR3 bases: TGCGCCAGCAGCTTGGGGCCTTCGGGCTCCTACGAGCAGTACTTC. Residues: CASSLGPSGSYEQYF.

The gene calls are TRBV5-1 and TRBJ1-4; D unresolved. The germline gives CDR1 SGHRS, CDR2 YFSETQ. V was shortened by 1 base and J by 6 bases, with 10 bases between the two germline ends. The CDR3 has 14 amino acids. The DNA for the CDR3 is TGCGCCAGCAGCTTGTTCGCCGGGGATGAAAAACTGTTTTTT. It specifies CASSLFAGDEKLFF.

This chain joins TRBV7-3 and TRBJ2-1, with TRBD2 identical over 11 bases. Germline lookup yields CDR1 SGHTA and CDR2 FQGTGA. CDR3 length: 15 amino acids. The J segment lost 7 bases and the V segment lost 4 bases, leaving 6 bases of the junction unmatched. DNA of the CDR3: TGTGCCAGCAGCTCCCTAGCGGGAGGTTGGAATGAGCAGTTCTTC. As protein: CASSSLAGGWNEQFF. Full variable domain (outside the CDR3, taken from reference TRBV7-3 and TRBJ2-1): GAGVSQTPSNKVTEKGKYVELRCDPISGHTALYWYRQSLGQGPEFLIYFQGTGAADDSGLPNDRFFAVRPEGSVSTLKIQRTERGDSAVYLCASSSLAGGWNEQFFGPGTRLTVL.

The CDR3 sequence: CASSQDPFTDTQYF. As DNA, the CDR3 is TGTGCCAGCAGCCAAGACCCCTTCACAGATACGCAGTATTTT. The chain joins TRBV14 to TRBJ2-3; D is uncertain. The V end lost 0 bases, the J end lost 2 bases, and 6 bases lay between the germline ends. The germline gives CDR1 SGHDN, CDR2 FVKESK. The CDR3 has 14 amino acids.

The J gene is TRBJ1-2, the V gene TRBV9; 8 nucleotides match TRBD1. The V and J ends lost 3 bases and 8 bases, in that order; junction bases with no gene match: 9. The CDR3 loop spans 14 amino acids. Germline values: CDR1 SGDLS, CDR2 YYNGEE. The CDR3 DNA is TGTGCCAGCAGCGGGAGGACAGGGATGTACGGCTACACCTTC. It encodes CASSGRTGMYGYTF.

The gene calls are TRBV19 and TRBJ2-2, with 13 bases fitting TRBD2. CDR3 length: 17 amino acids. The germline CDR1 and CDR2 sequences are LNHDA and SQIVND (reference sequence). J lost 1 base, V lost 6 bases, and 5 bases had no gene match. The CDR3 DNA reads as TGTGCCAGTAGCAGGACTAGCGGGAGTCTGAACACCGGGGAGCTGTTTTTT. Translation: CASSRTSGSLNTGELFF.

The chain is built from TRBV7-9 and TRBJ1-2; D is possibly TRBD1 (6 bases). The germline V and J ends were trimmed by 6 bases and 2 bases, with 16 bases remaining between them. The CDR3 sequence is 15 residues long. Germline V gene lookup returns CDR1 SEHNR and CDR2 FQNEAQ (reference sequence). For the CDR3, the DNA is TGTGCCAGCAGTACCATCGGGGGGCGGAACTATGGCTACACCTTC. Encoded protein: CASSTIGGRNYGYTF.

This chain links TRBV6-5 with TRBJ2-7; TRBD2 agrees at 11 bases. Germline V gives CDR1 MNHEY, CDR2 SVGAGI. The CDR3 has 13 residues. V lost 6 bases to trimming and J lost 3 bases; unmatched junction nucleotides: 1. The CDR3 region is CASRGTSGYEQYF. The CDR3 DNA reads TGTGCCAGCAGGGGGACTAGCGGCTACGAGCAGTACTTC.

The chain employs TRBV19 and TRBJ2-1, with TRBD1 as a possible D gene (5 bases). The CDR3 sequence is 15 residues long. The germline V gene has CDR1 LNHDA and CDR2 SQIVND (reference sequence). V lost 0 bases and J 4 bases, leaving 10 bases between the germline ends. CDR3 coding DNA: TGTGCCAGTAGTATAGAAGGGGCCCCATACAATGAGCAGTTCTTC. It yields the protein CASSIEGAPYNEQFF.